This TCR beta chain was captured by sequencing in a study of blood T cell repertoires in COVID-19. There are 14 residues in the CDR3. Germline CDR1 is MNHNY and CDR2 is SVGAGI (reference sequence). V dropped 7 bases and J dropped 3 bases, with 13 bases sitting between them. In the original analysis: Quantification of nucleated cells was approximated via reference gene primer amplification. Repertoires were generated with immunoSEQ multiplex PCR, while TCRdb's copy carries only in-frame clones and drops some. That table gives V, J and clone size, and the DNA gave D and trimming. Of 250,000 or so clones in the sample, 86% were seen once.

Sequenced sample: peripheral blood. This rearrangement joins TRBV6-6 to TRBJ2-1; tentatively, D is TRBD2 (7 bases). This TCR was sampled from a man aged 35-49 years with active or convalescent COVID-19. CDR3 coding DNA: TGTGCCAGCACCAAGGGGGGGGGCTACAATGAGCAGTTCTTC. This codes for CASTKGGGYNEQFF.